These 24 T cell receptor beta chains came from one sample sequenced in a study of shared clonotypes between healthy human individuals. The assay was immunoSEQ multiplex PCR, and TCRdb's table has in-frame clones only and misses some. This sample carries roughly 650,000 clones, approximately 96% of them seen once, and the ten largest clones take less than 0.12%. Naive CD8 cells, CD45RO-negative and positively selected for CCR7, excluded terminally differentiated effector memory CD45RA+ cells. The sample consisted of naive CD8+ T cells sorted from blood. Source of these receptors: a woman under 40 in good health.

The CDR3 reads CASSEGKPYEQYF. The CDR3 bases are TGTGCCAGCAGTGAAGGGAAACCCTACGAGCAGTACTTC. This chain connects TRBV2 to TRBJ2-7, with no clear D. Germline V gene data show CDR1 as SNHLY and CDR2 as FYNNEI. CDR3 length equals 13 residues. V lost 1 base and J 2 bases, leaving 6 bases between the germline ends.

In the case of this clone: Other DNA sequences in the sample encode the same CDR3. The chain employs TRBV15 and TRBJ1-5; tentative D call: TRBD1 (5 bases). Trimming cost V 0 bases and J 2 bases, with 8 bases left between them. This CDR3 is built from 15 residues. Germline CDR1 and CDR2: LNHNV and YYDKDF (reference sequence). For the CDR3, the DNA is TGTGCCACCAGCAGAGATCTAGGGGGCAATCAGCCCCAGCATTTT. Its protein is CATSRDLGGNQPQHF.

The chain is built from TRBV27 and TRBJ2-1, with a tentative D call TRBD2 (7 bases). CDR3 size: 14 residues. Trimming removed 2 bases at V and 6 bases at J, with 11 bases between. CDR1 is MNHEY and CDR2 is SMNVEV in the germline V gene (reference sequence). CDR3 sequence: CASSLRGRANEQFF. The CDR3 bases are TGTGCCAGCAGTTTAAGGGGGAGGGCCAATGAGCAGTTCTTC.

Concerning this clone: Different DNA sequences within this sample yield the same CDR3. The V gene is TRBV27, the J gene TRBJ2-3; 10 bases fit TRBD2. The CDR3 has 15 residues. J was trimmed by 1 base and V by 8 bases; bases with no gene match: 6. Germline V gene data show CDR1 as MNHEY and CDR2 as SMNVEV (reference sequence). Here the CDR3 reads CASSPGTSGTDTQYF. CDR3 nucleotides: TGTGCCAGCTCGCCGGGGACTAGCGGCACAGATACGCAGTATTTT.

The chain uses TRBV11-3 and TRBJ2-5, with a weak D call TRBD1 (6 bases). V lost 5 bases and J 1 base, leaving 14 bases between the germline ends. The CDR3 spans 15 residues. Germline V lookup: CDR1 SGHNT, CDR2 YENEEA. The CDR3 protein is CASSPRGGGQETQYF. The DNA for the CDR3 is TGTGCCAGCAGCCCCAGGGGTGGCGGCCAAGAGACCCAGTACTTC.

The sample holds a few counts of this clone. The rearrangement joins TRBV27 to TRBJ2-1; TRBD1 matches at 7 bases. After removal of 6 bases from V and 9 bases from J, the junction contained 8 bases not matched to a gene. CDR1 and CDR2 (germline): MNHEY, SMNVEV (reference sequence). This CDR3 comprises 13 residues. CDR3 loop: CASRPYTGAEQFF. DNA for the CDR3: TGTGCCAGCAGGCCCTACACAGGGGCTGAGCAGTTCTTC.

V is TRBV7-8 and J is TRBJ1-1, with no clear D. V lost 1 base and J lost 8, with 17 bases in between. Germline V gene lookup returns CDR1 SGHVS and CDR2 FQNEAQ. The CDR3 has 15 residues. The CDR3 DNA follows: TGTGCCAGCAGCTTAGGCTTGGGAGAGGGAGACGAAGCTTTCTTT. Protein product: CASSLGLGEGDEAFF.

This clone was recorded once. The V gene is TRBV18, the J gene TRBJ2-3; a weak D match, TRBD1 (6 bases). This CDR3 has 14 residues. Germline V gene data show CDR1 as KGHSH and CDR2 as LQKENI. The ends were cut back, 4 bases at V and 1 base at J, with 9 bases in the middle. The CDR3 here is CASSLQGGTDTQYF. In DNA form, the CDR3 reads TGTGCCAGCTCACTACAGGGTGGCACAGATACGCAGTATTTT.

V usage is TRBV29-1 and J usage is TRBJ2-2; D ambiguous. The CDR3 is 14 residues long. Germline V gene lookup returns CDR1 SQVTM and CDR2 ANQGSEA. The V end was cut by 0 bases, the J end by 1 base, with 6 bases between. The CDR3 region is CSVEEGGNTGELFF. The CDR3 DNA sequence: TGCAGCGTTGAAGAGGGTGGGAACACCGGGGAGCTGTTTTTT.

The chain couples TRBV12-5 to TRBJ1-1, with a possible D match to TRBD1 (5 bases). The V gene lost 2 bases and the J gene lost 1 base, with 5 bases spanning the gap. Germline V lookup: CDR1 LGHNT, CDR2 FRNRAP. The CDR3 contains 13 residues. In nucleotides, the CDR3 is TGTGCTAGTGGTTTGACAGGGAACACTGAAGCTTTCTTT. Encoded protein: CASGLTGNTEAFF.

This clone has just one count. This sequence joins TRBV2 and TRBJ2-7; TRBD1 agrees at 7 bases. V shed 8 bases and J 4 bases; nucleotides not matched to a gene: 5. This CDR3 has 12 amino acids. Germline V gene sequence: CDR1 SNHLY, CDR2 FYNNEI. As DNA, the CDR3 is TGTGCCAGCCGGGACAGTGATTACGAGCAGTACTTC. It is translated as CASRDSDYEQYF.

The CDR3 region is CSGYSVLNYGYTF. CDR3 in DNA: TGCAGCGGGTACAGCGTTCTTAACTATGGCTACACCTTC. The chain carries TRBV29-1 and TRBJ1-2; D unresolved. V lost 7 bases and J lost 1, with 13 bases in between. Germline CDR1 is SQVTM and CDR2 is ANQGSEA. The CDR3 is made up of 13 amino acids. Full variable domain (outside the CDR3, taken from reference TRBV29-1 and TRBJ1-2): SAVISQKPSRDICQRGTSLTIQCQVDSQVTMMFWYRQQPGQSLTLIATANQGSEATYESGFVIDKFPISRPNLTFSTLTVSNMSPEDSSIYLCSGYSVLNYGYTFGSGTRLTVV.

This clone showed up just once. Additional DNA sequences in this sample encode the identical CDR3. The chain combines TRBV5-6 with TRBJ2-7, with D maybe TRBD1 (6 bases). Germline V gene sequence: CDR1 SGHDT, CDR2 YYEEEE. The germline V and J ends were trimmed by 3 bases and 1 base, with 8 bases remaining between them. This CDR3 is built from 13 residues. The CDR3 region has the DNA TGTGCCAGCAGCTCGACAGGATCCTACGAGCAGTACTTC. Translation gives CASSSTGSYEQYF.

The table lists this clone with a count of one. The chain combines TRBV7-2 with TRBJ1-2; D gene ambiguous. CDR1 and CDR2 from the germline V gene are SGHTA and FQGNSA. The V end was cut by 1 base, the J end by 4 bases, with 16 bases between. The CDR3 loop spans 16 amino acids. As DNA, the CDR3 is TGTGCCAGCAGCTTAGGCGACTCCTACCCCTTCTATGGCTACACCTTC. The encoded protein is CASSLGDSYPFYGYTF.

This sequence joins TRBV4-1 and TRBJ2-2; D unclear. Germline CDR1 is MGHRA and CDR2 is YSYEKL. Trimming took 4 bases from V and 4 from J, leaving 10 bases between them. The CDR3 covers 14 residues. CDR3 coding DNA: TGCGCCAGCAGCCTAGGTCGGGTCACCGGGGAGCTGTTTTTT. This gives the protein CASSLGRVTGELFF.

The gene calls are TRBV13 and TRBJ2-5; 7 bases fit TRBD2. TRBJ2-7 explains the end of the DNA better; the J call may be wrong. Germline V gene lookup returns CDR1 PRHDT and CDR2 FYEKMQ (reference sequence). The CDR3 has 12 residues. Written as DNA, the CDR3 is TGTGCCAGCAGCGCAGCGGGGCGCGAGCAGTACTTC. Translating gives CASSAAGREQYF.

This chain joins TRBV19 and TRBJ2-3; 8 nucleotides match TRBD2. Germline assignment: CDR1 LNHDA and CDR2 SQIVND (reference sequence). The junction had 4 bases not matched to a gene; V was cut back by 5 bases and J by 0 bases. The CDR3 contains 15 residues. In DNA, the CDR3 is TGTGCCAGTAGTTCAGCGGGAGCGAGCACAGATACGCAGTATTTT. It encodes CASSSAGASTDTQYF.

The chain combines TRBV19 with TRBJ2-3, with a weak D call TRBD2 (6 bases). The V end lost 6 bases, the J end lost 4 bases, and 14 bases lay between the germline ends. Germline V gives CDR1 LNHDA, CDR2 SQIVND (reference sequence). This CDR3 comprises 14 residues. CDR3 in DNA: TGTGCCAGTAGCTTGCCCTGGGAGGCAGATACGCAGTATTTT. Residues: CASSLPWEADTQYF. Variable domain in full (rest from reference TRBV19 and TRBJ2-3): DGGITQSPKYLFRKEGQNVTLSCEQNLNHDAMYWYRQDPGQGLRLIYYSQIVNDFQKGDIAEGYSVSREKKESFPLTVTSAQKNPTAFYLCASSLPWEADTQYFGPGTRLTVL.

V gene TRBV9 combines with J gene TRBJ2-5, with D possibly matching TRBD1 (5 bases). With 3 bases removed from V and 5 bases from J, the gap between germline ends came to 11 bases. CDR3 length: 13 amino acids. Germline lookup yields CDR1 SGDLS and CDR2 YYNGEE. CDR3 nucleotide sequence: TGTGCCAGCAGCGCAGGGAATTTGGAGACCCAGTACTTC. Encoded protein: CASSAGNLETQYF.

CDR3 nucleotides: TGTGCCAGCAGTTTAGTTAGGAACACCGGGGAGCTGTTTTTT. The encoded protein is CASSLVRNTGELFF. The chain employs TRBV28 and TRBJ2-2, with D hard to call. V was trimmed by 2 bases and J by 1 base, leaving 5 bases between them. In germline, CDR1 is MDHEN, CDR2 SYDVKM. The CDR3 length is 14 residues.

For this clone: This sample includes further DNA sequences coding for the same CDR3. The chain recombines TRBV6-5 with TRBJ1-1; D is uncertain. Trimming took 0 bases from V and 1 from J, leaving 6 bases between them. CDR1 and CDR2 from the germline V gene are MNHEY and SVGAGI. The length of the CDR3 is 14 residues. CDR3 in DNA: TGTGCCAGCAGTTACTCCCGCGGGAACACTGAAGCTTTCTTT. Its translation is CASSYSRGNTEAFF.

This chain joins TRBV11-2 and TRBJ2-1; 10 bases match TRBD2. Germline V lookup: CDR1 SGHAT, CDR2 FQNNGV. Trimming took 3 bases from V and 6 from J; bases not matched to a gene: 5. There are 15 residues in the CDR3. This CDR3 is CASSLSGRAGNEQFF. The DNA of the CDR3 is TGTGCCAGCAGCTTGAGCGGGAGGGCCGGCAATGAGCAGTTCTTC.

This chain connects TRBV6-5 to TRBJ2-1; 7 bases are a match to TRBD2. The CDR3 totals 15 residues. Germline CDR1 MNHEY, CDR2 SVGAGI. J was trimmed by 9 bases and V by 2 bases; bases with no gene match: 10. The CDR3: CASSYTRDYQPEQFF. In DNA, the CDR3 is TGTGCCAGCAGTTACACTCGGGACTACCAGCCTGAGCAGTTCTTC.

The J gene is TRBJ1-2, the V gene TRBV27, with D perhaps matching TRBD1 (5 bases). The CDR3 runs to 15 residues. Germline CDR1 is MNHEY and CDR2 is SMNVEV (reference sequence). Deletions cut 5 bases from V and 4 bases from J, with 17 bases between. The CDR3 reads CASSLFPGGSYGYTF. CDR3 nucleotide sequence: TGTGCCAGCAGTCTATTCCCGGGGGGGAGCTATGGCTACACCTTC.